The rows below give T cell receptor beta chains drawn from one sample of a study of OX40 agonist ivuxolimab in advanced cancers. Only in-frame clones appear in the TCRdb table, and some are missing; sequencing was by immunoSEQ multiplex PCR. The profile shows 70,000 to 95,000 clones, approximately 85% of them singletons. The sequences come from CD4+ or CD8+ T cells sorted from blood, collected in a trial of the OX40 agonist ivuxolimab. All receptors derive from an adult with an advanced solid tumor such as melanoma, head and neck, liver or kidney cancer. CDR3s include the opening cysteine and the closing phenylalanine or tryptophan. A D gene is named only where the DNA matches it firmly. The listing skips clone size in some rows; elsewhere it reads once, few, many or a size class.

TRBV6-6	NA	once	TRBJ1-5	TGTGCCACTGGGCTGATACGCAATCAGCCCCAGCATTTT	CATGLIRNQPQHF
TRBV2	TRBD2	NA	TRBJ2-3	TGTGCCAGCAGGCAGACTAGCGGGGGGCAACGCACAGATACGCAGTATTTT	CASRQTSGGQRTDTQYF
TRBV14	NA	NA	TRBJ1-1	TGTGCCAGCAGCCTACCGGGCATGAACACTGAAGCTTTCTTT	CASSLPGMNTEAFF
TRBV30	NA	NA	TRBJ1-5	TGTGCCTGGAGTGGAGGGGGGAGTCAGCCCCAGCATTTT	CAWSGGGSQPQHF
TRBV18	NA	once	TRBJ2-5	TGTGCCAGCTCAATGCAAGAGACCCAGTACTTC	CASSMQETQYF
TRBV13	NA	NA	TRBJ2-1	TGTGCCAGCAGCGTCAGGGGGGCGGGTTACAATGAGCAGTTCTTC	CASSVRGAGYNEQFF
TRBV7-3	NA	few	TRBJ2-7	TGTGCCAGCAGCTTAAGATCCGGAAACTCCTACGAGCAGTACTTC	CASSLRSGNSYEQYF
TRBV7-2	TRBD2	NA	TRBJ2-1	TGTGCCAGCAGCTTATACGTGTTAGCGGGAGTGACCTACAATGAGCAGTTCTTC	CASSLYVLAGVTYNEQFF
TRBV5-1	TRBD2	once	TRBJ2-3	TGCGCCAGCAGCGGGTCTAGCGGGCGCACAGATACGCAGTATTTT	CASSGSSGRTDTQYF
TRBV9	NA	NA	TRBJ2-3	TGTGCCAGCAGCGTGGGCCGGGGACCCTTTAGCACAGATACGCAGTATTTT	CASSVGRGPFSTDTQYF
TRBV19	TRBD2	few	TRBJ2-1	TGTGCCAGTAGTATCACGGGAGGGTCCTACAATGAGCAGTTCTTC	CASSITGGSYNEQFF
TRBV6-6	TRBD1	NA	TRBJ2-7	TGTGCCAGCAGTTCCCCCTCGACAGGGATCGTCTACGAGCAGTACTTC	CASSSPSTGIVYEQYF
TRBV18	NA	NA	TRBJ1-2	TGTGCCAGCTCGGGCGATCCGAACAGGTGGTATGGCTACACCTTC	CASSGDPNRWYGYTF
TRBV11-3	TRBD2	NA	TRBJ2-5	TGTGCCAGCAGCTTGACTAGCGGGAATATGCAGTACTTC	CASSLTSGNMQYF
TRBV5-1	NA	NA	TRBJ2-4	TGCGCCAGCAGCCCGGGAGCCAAAAACATTCAGTACTTC	CASSPGAKNIQYF
TRBV15	TRBD2	NA	TRBJ2-5	TGTGCCACCAGCAGAGACTCGGGACTAGGTCGAGAGACCCAGTACTTC	CATSRDSGLGRETQYF
TRBV30	NA	NA	TRBJ1-2	TGTGCCTGGGGAACACGGGGCTACACCTTC	CAWGTRGYTF
TRBV30	TRBD2	NA	TRBJ2-1	TGTGCCTGGAGTGTCGCACCGACTAGCGGGAGTCGGAGTGAGCAGTTCTTC	CAWSVAPTSGSRSEQFF
TRBV9	NA	NA	TRBJ2-7	TGTGCCAGCAGCGGTGCTCTTAATTCCTACGAGCAGTACTTC	CASSGALNSYEQYF
TRBV6-5	TRBD1	NA	TRBJ2-7	TGTGCCAGCAGATATAACAGGGGCTACGAGCAGTACTTC	CASRYNRGYEQYF
TRBV19	NA	NA	TRBJ1-3	TGTGCCAGTAGTACCGACAGTAGGAGAAACACCATATATTTT	CASSTDSRRNTIYF
TRBV5-1	NA	NA	TRBJ2-5	TGCGCCAGCAGCCCAGGCTCAGGGAAGGAGACCCAGTACTTC	CASSPGSGKETQYF
TRBV30	NA	few	TRBJ1-5	TGTGCCTGGAGTGTACCTGGGGGTCAGCAGCCCCAGCATTTT	CAWSVPGGQQPQHF
TRBV7-7	NA	NA	TRBJ2-3	TGTGCTAGCAGCTCTGGGAGCACAGATACGCAGTATTTT	CASSSGSTDTQYF
TRBV5-1	NA	few	TRBJ1-1	TGCGCCAGCAGCTTGGGAGGTCGGGACGATAACACTGAAGCTTTCTTT	CASSLGGRDDNTEAFF
TRBV21-1	NA	NA	TRBJ2-2	TGTGCCAGCCCCAAGGGAGGGGTACAGACCGGGGAGCTGTTTTTT	CASPKGGVQTGELFF
TRBV19	NA	NA	TRBJ1-5	TGTGCCAGTAGTAGCCGGACAGTATCGAATCAGCCCCAGCATTTT	CASSSRTVSNQPQHF
TRBV11-2	TRBD2	NA	TRBJ2-7	TGTGCCAGCAGCCTAGGACTAGCGAACGAGCAGTACTTC	CASSLGLANEQYF
TRBV27	NA	NA	TRBJ1-2	TGTGCCAGCAGTAAAAGGGAAAGGGATGGCTACACCTTC	CASSKRERDGYTF
TRBV6-6	TRBD1	NA	TRBJ1-1	TGTGCCAGCAGTTCAACAGGGGGGAACACTGAAGCTTTCTTT	CASSSTGGNTEAFF
TRBV6-6	NA	NA	TRBJ1-2	TGTGCCAGCAGTACCCTCGGCAGGGGCCGGAGCTACACCTTC	CASSTLGRGRSYTF
TRBV5-6	NA	NA	TRBJ1-6	TGTGCCAGCAGCTTGGACAGGGCCCTCTATAATTCACCCCTCCACTTT	CASSLDRALYNSPLHF
TRBV6-5	NA	NA	TRBJ2-7	TGTGCCAGCAGTTACTCGGGTATTATCCCCTCCTACGAGCAGTACTTC	CASSYSGIIPSYEQYF
TRBV18	NA	NA	TRBJ2-7	TGTGCCAGCTCACCTTCTCAGGGGGTCGGGGGCGAGCAGTACTTC	CASSPSQGVGGEQYF
TRBV9	NA	NA	TRBJ2-3	TGTGCCAGCAGCGTAGCCAACACAGATACGCAGTATTTT	CASSVANTDTQYF
TRBV27	NA	NA	TRBJ2-7	TGTGCCAGCAGTTCGCCGGGGCGGGCCAGCCGTTACGAGCAGTACTTC	CASSSPGRASRYEQYF
TRBV19	NA	once	TRBJ2-2	TGTGCCAGTAGTTTCCGGGACGTCGGGGAGCTGTTTTTT	CASSFRDVGELFF
TRBV6-5	NA	few	TRBJ1-1	TGTGCCAGCAGTTACATGGCTACCTCCGAAGCTTTCTTT	CASSYMATSEAFF
TRBV30	NA	NA	TRBJ1-5	TGTGCCTGGAGCGTTAATAGCAATCAGCCCCAGCATTTT	CAWSVNSNQPQHF
TRBV18	NA	NA	TRBJ2-7	TGTGCCAGCTCAATCTCCCAGGGACCCTACGAGCAGTACTTC	CASSISQGPYEQYF
TRBV5-1	NA	once	TRBJ1-4	TGCGCCAGCAGCTTGGAGGGGCAGCGCGGTAATGAAAAACTGTTTTTT	CASSLEGQRGNEKLFF
TRBV19	NA	NA	TRBJ1-2	TGTGCCAGTAGTATTGGTGGAGTCAATTATGGCTACACCTTC	CASSIGGVNYGYTF
TRBV4-3	NA	NA	TRBJ1-6	TGCGCCAGCAGCCAAGAGGGACGGGAATGGGAGGCCCTCCACTTT	CASSQEGREWEALHF
TRBV11-2	TRBD1	once	TRBJ1-1	TGTGCCAGCAGCATTGGGACAGGCCTTGAAGCTTTCTTT	CASSIGTGLEAFF
TRBV28	NA	NA	TRBJ1-1	TGTGCCAGCAGTTTAGTTAACAGGAACACTGAAGCTTTCTTT	CASSLVNRNTEAFF
TRBV6-1	NA	NA	TRBJ1-2	TGTGCCAGCAGGGACATCTTGATATATGGCTACACCTTC	CASRDILIYGYTF
TRBV6-1	NA	NA	TRBJ1-6	TGTGCCAGCACAAATCAGTGGGGATCACCCCTCCACTTT	CASTNQWGSPLHF
TRBV4-1	TRBD2	NA	TRBJ2-7	TGCGCCAGCAGCCACAACGCGGGGGGTCTTTATGAGCAGTACTTC	CASSHNAGGLYEQYF
TRBV2	NA	NA	TRBJ2-1	TGTGCCAGCTCACCCCCCCAAAAAGCCCCCAATGAGCAGTTCTTC	CASSPPQKAPNEQFF
TRBV11-2	TRBD2	NA	TRBJ2-5	TGTGCCAGCAGTCCTCCCCCGGGGGGGATCCAAGAGACCCAGTACTTC	CASSPPPGGIQETQYF